A single sample gave rise to the 25 T cell receptor beta chains below, sequenced in a study of T-cell memory formation after mild COVID-19. Each CDR3 protein is one row after TCRdb ran MiXCR on the 5' RACE reads. The table lists about 250,000 distinct CDR3 sequences, about a sixth of them singletons. Specimen: PBMCs or a T cell subset sorted from them (not recorded which). These receptors came from a young man who had mild COVID-19 (a few samples of this study predate the infection). Cell type and time point are not known.

This clonotype was counted only a few times. This chain connects TRBV7-2 to TRBJ2-1; 9 bases agree with TRBD1. The CDR3 has 14 amino acids. Looked up from germline, CDR1 is SGHTA and CDR2 is FQGNSA. The V segment lost 2 bases and the J segment 9 bases; nucleotides outside the gene matches: 5. CDR3 sequence reads: CASSLRQGVGEQFF. CDR3 bases: TGTGCCAGCAGCTTAAGACAGGGGGTCGGTGAGCAGTTCTTC. The variable domain in full, completed from reference TRBV7-2 and TRBJ2-1, reads GAGVSQSPSNKVTEKGKDVELRCDPISGHTALYWYRQSLGQGLEFLIYFQGNSAPDKSGLPSDRFSAERTGGSVSTLTIQRTQQEDSAVYLCASSLRQGVGEQFFGPGTRLTVL.

The chain has TRBV12-3 or TRBV12-4 and TRBJ2-2, with TRBD2 matching 7 bases. Trimming cost V 5 bases and J 8 bases; bases outside gene matches: 5. CDR3 length: 13 amino acids. This CDR3 is CASSPAGLGELFF. DNA for the CDR3: TGTGCCAGCAGTCCAGCGGGGTTGGGGGAGCTGTTTTTT.

This clonotype was counted between two and nine times. This chain uses TRBV5-1 with TRBJ2-5; D is uncertain. Germline V gives CDR1 SGHRS, CDR2 YFSETQ. The CDR3 is 15 residues long. The germline V and J ends were trimmed by 4 bases and 5 bases, with 18 bases remaining between them. CDR3 region: CASSPAGSLWETQYF. For the CDR3, the DNA is TGCGCCAGCAGCCCTGCAGGCAGTCTCTGGGAGACCCAGTACTTC.

This clonotype was detected only a few times. The chain recombines TRBV7-9 with TRBJ1-1, with a weak D call TRBD1 (5 bases). The CDR3 totals 16 residues. The germline gives CDR1 SEHNR, CDR2 FQNEAQ (reference sequence). Trimming left V 4 bases short and J 4 bases short, with 19 bases between. This CDR3 reads CASSSNGRGLGTEAFF. In nucleotides, the CDR3 is TGTGCCAGCAGCTCAAACGGACGGGGACTGGGCACTGAAGCTTTCTTT.

This clonotype appeared a few times. The chain couples TRBV5-1 to TRBJ2-7, with D possibly being TRBD1 (6 bases). Germline CDR1 and CDR2: SGHRS and YFSETQ. The CDR3 runs to 13 residues. V was pared by 1 base and J by 6 bases, with 11 bases between. CDR3 DNA: TGCGCCAGCAGCTTGAACCTACAGGGCGAGCAGTACTTC. Translated, it gives CASSLNLQGEQYF.

In this sample, this clonotype turned up a few times. This chain links TRBV12-3 or TRBV12-4 with TRBJ1-2, with TRBD1 as a possible D gene (5 bases). V lost 3 bases to trimming and J lost 8 bases, with 16 bases between them. This CDR3 has 14 amino acids. CDR3 nucleotide sequence: TGTGCCAGCAGTTTCAAGGGGTTTCTGAGGGGCTACACCTTC. Its protein product is CASSFKGFLRGYTF.

Many counts were recorded for this clonotype. The chain uses TRBV4-3 and TRBJ2-3, with TRBD2 identical over 11 bases. Germline assignment: CDR1 LGHNA and CDR2 YSLEER. This CDR3 contains 17 residues. J gave up 2 bases and V 0 bases, and 4 bases lay outside the gene matches. The chain's CDR3 is CASSQESGLAATDTQYF. For the CDR3, the DNA is TGCGCCAGCAGCCAAGAGTCGGGACTAGCGGCCACAGATACGCAGTATTTT.

The chain recombines TRBV12-3 or TRBV12-4 with TRBJ1-1; 7 bases map to TRBD1. V trimming: 6 bases; J trimming: 1 base; junction bases outside the gene matches: 8. The CDR3 length is 15 residues. This CDR3 reads CASSPPRGSNTEAFF. In DNA, the CDR3 is TGTGCCAGCAGCCCGCCCAGGGGGTCGAACACTGAAGCTTTCTTT.

The rearrangement uses TRBV28 and TRBJ1-2, with 7 bases fitting TRBD1. The germline CDR1 and CDR2 sequences are MDHEN and SYDVKM. J was trimmed by 1 base and V by 9 bases; bases with no gene match: 5. The CDR3 is 13 residues long. The CDR3: CASKTGLNYGYTF. The CDR3 bases are TGTGCCAGTAAGACAGGGCTTAACTATGGCTACACCTTC.

This chain links TRBV6-5 with TRBJ1-4; tentative D call: TRBD1 (5 bases). The CDR3 covers 15 residues. The V end lost 6 bases, the J end lost 6 bases, and 17 bases lay between the germline ends. CDR1 MNHEY and CDR2 SVGAGI come from the germline V gene. The CDR3, as DNA: TGTGCCAGCAGCGAATCAGGGAGGGGTGATGAAAAACTGTTTTTT. Its protein product is CASSESGRGDEKLFF.

The sample holds a few counts of this clonotype. This sequence joins TRBV3-1 and TRBJ1-2; 9 positions match TRBD1. CDR3 length: 14 amino acids. V lost 0 bases, J lost 7 bases, and 3 bases stayed unmatched. Looked up from germline, CDR1 is LGHDT and CDR2 is YNNKEL (reference sequence). CDR3: CASSQDATGGGYTF. The CDR3 bases are TGTGCCAGCAGCCAAGATGCGACAGGGGGTGGCTACACCTTC.

This clonotype was observed a handful of times. The chain is built from TRBV2 and TRBJ1-3, with 7 bases lining up with TRBD1. CDR3 length: 14 residues. The V and J ends lost 6 bases and 4 bases, in that order; junction bases with no gene match: 6. The germline V gene encodes CDR1 SNHLY and CDR2 FYNNEI. CDR3 nucleotide sequence: TGTGCCAGCAGACCCGGGACAGCAGGAAACACCATATATTTT. Its translation: CASRPGTAGNTIYF.

This clonotype was detected a few times. The chain uses TRBV7-2 and TRBJ2-4; D not resolved. The length of the CDR3 is 14 residues. V lost 1 base to trimming and J lost 3 bases, with 7 bases between them. Germline CDR1 SGHTA, CDR2 FQGNSA. This CDR3 is CASSLVGDKNIQYF. The CDR3 region has the DNA TGTGCCAGCAGCTTAGTCGGTGACAAAAACATTCAGTACTTC.

This clonotype was observed a few times. V gene TRBV6-5 combines with J gene TRBJ1-1; 11 nucleotides line up with TRBD1. CDR3 length: 16 residues. Germline loops: CDR1 MNHEY, CDR2 SVGAGI. Losses at the gene ends were 6 bases for V and 3 bases for J; bases not matched to a gene: 9. Here the CDR3 reads CASSTPGQGVYTEAFF. The CDR3 coding sequence is TGTGCCAGCAGCACTCCGGGACAGGGGGTATACACTGAAGCTTTCTTT.

This clonotype turned up a few times. This chain connects TRBV20-1 to TRBJ2-3; D could derive from TRBD1 or TRBD2 (5 bases each). The V gene's germline CDR1 is DFQATT and CDR2 SNEGSKA (reference sequence). The CDR3 covers 16 residues. The V gene lost 3 bases and the J gene lost 2 bases, with 18 bases spanning the gap. The CDR3 region is CSASAVGDRITDTQYF. The CDR3 nucleotides read TGCAGTGCTAGTGCGGTGGGGGATAGGATCACAGATACGCAGTATTTT.

This clonotype was counted between two and nine times. The rearrangement uses TRBV5-1 and TRBJ1-5, with 11 bases that match TRBD1. In germline, CDR1 is SGHRS, CDR2 YFSETQ. J was trimmed by 4 bases and V by 5 bases; bases with no gene match: 5. There are 15 residues in the CDR3. In DNA, the CDR3 is TGCGCCAGCAGTCCTGGGACAGGGGGGAATCAGCCCCAGCATTTT. Protein: CASSPGTGGNQPQHF.

This clonotype was counted only a few times. The junction and the germline gene differ at one end; a read error may be behind it. This chain links TRBV9 with TRBJ2-5; D call uncertain. The CDR3 totals 11 residues. The germline V gene encodes CDR1 SGDLS and CDR2 YYNGEE. DNA of the CDR3: TGTGCCAGCAGCGGGGGTGGCTTTTTTAACTTC. Its translation is CASSGGGFFNF.

The rearrangement joins TRBV2 to TRBJ1-1; D unresolved. Trimming removed 3 bases at V and 3 bases at J, with 8 bases between. This CDR3 is built from 13 residues. CDR1 SNHLY and CDR2 FYNNEI come from the germline V gene. DNA of the CDR3: TGTGCCAGCAGTGACAATGCTTACACTGAAGCTTTCTTT. Translated, it gives CASSDNAYTEAFF.

The gene calls are TRBV4-2 and TRBJ1-3; no reliable D call. Germline CDR1 and CDR2: LGHNA and YNFKEQ. V lost 0 bases, J lost 3 bases, and 6 bases lay in between. This CDR3 is built from 14 residues. The CDR3 region has the DNA TGTGCCAGCAGCCAAGACCGGCTTGGAAACACCATATATTTT. Its protein is CASSQDRLGNTIYF.

This clonotype has a count of ten or more. This chain joins TRBV29-1 and TRBJ2-5; D is tentatively TRBD1 or TRBD2 (5 bases each). Per germline, CDR1 SQVTM and CDR2 ANQGSEA. The length of the CDR3 is 16 residues. The ends were cut back, 4 bases at V and 5 bases at J, with 23 bases in the middle. CDR3 nucleotides: TGCAGCGTTGCGCAGAACCTCCCGGGGACGTCGGAGACCCAGTACTTC. The encoded protein is CSVAQNLPGTSETQYF.

This clonotype was observed a handful of times. V usage is TRBV12-3 or TRBV12-4 and J usage is TRBJ1-3; D possibly corresponds to TRBD1 (5 bases). The V end lost 5 bases, the J end lost 2 bases, and 10 bases lay between the germline ends. The length of the CDR3 is 14 residues. The CDR3 DNA reads as TGTGCCAGCAGTGGGACTGTAGCTGGAAACACCATATATTTT. It specifies CASSGTVAGNTIYF.

The V gene is TRBV19, the J gene TRBJ2-4, with TRBD1 matching 10 bases. With 10 bases clipped from V and 6 bases from J, the junction kept 9 bases outside the gene matches. Germline lookup yields CDR1 LNHDA and CDR2 SQIVND (reference sequence). This CDR3 contains 14 residues. The CDR3 nucleotides read TGTGCCACAGGGCGACAGGGGGCGACAAACATTCAGTACTTC. It encodes CATGRQGATNIQYF.

The chain combines TRBV7-9 with TRBJ1-1; 7 bases map to TRBD1. CDR3 length: 14 residues. CDR1 and CDR2 from the germline V gene are SEHNR and FQNEAQ (reference sequence). With V trimmed by 5 bases and J by 5 bases, 8 bases remained unmatched. The CDR3 region has the DNA TGTGCCAGCAGCATACAGGGGCTGAGAACTGAAGCTTTCTTT. This encodes CASSIQGLRTEAFF.

This chain uses TRBV18 with TRBJ1-1; D perhaps matches TRBD1 (5 bases). CDR3 length: 14 amino acids. Per germline, CDR1 KGHSH and CDR2 LQKENI. Trimming cost V 2 bases and J 5 bases, with 12 bases left between them. CDR3 loop: CASSPGVKGTEAFF. For the CDR3, the DNA is TGTGCCAGCTCACCAGGCGTTAAGGGGACTGAAGCTTTCTTT.

The chain uses TRBV7-3 and TRBJ2-7, with a tentative D call TRBD2 (6 bases). The V end was cut by 2 bases, the J end by 4 bases, with 9 bases between. This CDR3 region has 13 residues. Germline V gives CDR1 SGHTA, CDR2 FQGTGA. CDR3 residues: CASSLEAGYEQYF. The CDR3, as DNA: TGTGCCAGCAGCTTAGAGGCGGGGTACGAGCAGTACTTC.